This T cell receptor (beta chain) originates from a study of T cell responses to AZD1222 COVID-19 vaccine. Study results and caveats: The reported proportion of spike-specific TCRs targeting unmutated variant regions was nearly half. There were vaccine-associated CD4 TCRs across spike, dominant at 160-218 and 743-854. At study baseline, merely a handful of AZD1222 recipients were seropositive.

TCRdb's table, derived via immunoSEQ multiplex PCR, lists solely in-frame clones and lacks some. The profile shows 95,000 to 150,000 clones, around 87% of them singletons. In the case of this clone: Its antigen is unknown.

Per the germline V gene, CDR1 is MNHEY and CDR2 is SVGAGI. V was trimmed by 2 bases and J by 8 bases, leaving 12 bases between them. This CDR3 has 13 amino acids. The rearrangement uses TRBV6-5 and TRBJ1-1; D ambiguous. Sequenced material: peripheral blood, taken on day 0 of AZD1222 vaccination. This clonotype was sampled from an adult in good health. The CDR3 DNA follows: TGTGCCAGCAGTTACGAAGGAGGCGCCGAAGCTTTCTTT. Its protein product is CASSYEGGAEAFF.